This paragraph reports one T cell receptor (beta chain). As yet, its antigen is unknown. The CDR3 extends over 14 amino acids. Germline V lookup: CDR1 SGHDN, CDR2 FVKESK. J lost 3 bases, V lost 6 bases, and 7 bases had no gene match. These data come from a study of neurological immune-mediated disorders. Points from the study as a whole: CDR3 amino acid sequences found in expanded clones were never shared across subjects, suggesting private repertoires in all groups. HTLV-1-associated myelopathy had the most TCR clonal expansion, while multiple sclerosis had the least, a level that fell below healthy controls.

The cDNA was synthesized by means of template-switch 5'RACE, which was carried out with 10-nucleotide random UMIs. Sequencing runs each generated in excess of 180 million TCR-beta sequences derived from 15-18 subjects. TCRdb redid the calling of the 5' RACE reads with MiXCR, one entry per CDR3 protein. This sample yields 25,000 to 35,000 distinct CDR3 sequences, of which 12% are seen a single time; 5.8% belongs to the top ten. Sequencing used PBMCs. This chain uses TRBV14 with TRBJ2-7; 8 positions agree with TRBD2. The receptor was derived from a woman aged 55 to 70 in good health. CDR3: CASSKSGGVYEQYF. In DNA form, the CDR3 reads TGTGCCAGCAGTAAGAGCGGGGGAGTCTACGAGCAGTACTTC.